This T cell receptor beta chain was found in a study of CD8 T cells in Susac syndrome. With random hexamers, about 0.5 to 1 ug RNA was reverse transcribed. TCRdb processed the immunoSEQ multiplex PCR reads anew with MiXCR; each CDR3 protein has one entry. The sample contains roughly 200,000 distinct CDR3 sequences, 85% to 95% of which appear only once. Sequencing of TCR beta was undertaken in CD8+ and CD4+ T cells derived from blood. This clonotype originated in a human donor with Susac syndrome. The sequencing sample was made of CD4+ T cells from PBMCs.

The CDR3 bases are TGCAGTGCTAAAGAGGGATGGGTCACCGGGGAGCTGTTTTTT. Protein: CSAKEGWVTGELFF. The chain carries TRBV20-1 and TRBJ2-2, with D perhaps matching TRBD2 (5 bases). Trimming pared 4 bases from V and 4 bases from J, leaving 13 bases between. This CDR3 comprises 14 residues. Germline lookup yields CDR1 DFQATT and CDR2 SNEGSKA (reference sequence).